These T cell receptor beta chains were read from a single sample in a study of CD8+ T cells in alopecia areata. Sequencing was performed with immunoSEQ multiplex PCR; in TCRdb, only in-frame clones are kept and a portion is missing. The sample holds tens of thousands of clones; just over 50% are singletons and the top ten take 5.5% to 6%. The source material was NKG2D-high CD8+ T cells sorted from blood. These receptors all stem from a human donor with alopecia areata. CDR3s include the opening cysteine and the closing phenylalanine or tryptophan. A D gene is named only where the DNA matches it firmly. The size of a clone is reported for some rows only, either as once, few or many, or as a class for expanded clones.

abundance: -
d_gene: -
v_gene: TRBV30
j_gene: TRBJ2-1
CDR3nt: TGTGCCTGGACGGCCGGCAGGGCAGATGAGCAGTTCTTC
CDR3aa: CAWTAGRADEQFF

abundance: -
d_gene: -
v_gene: TRBV7-9
j_gene: TRBJ2-3
CDR3nt: TGTGCCAGCAGCCCCCGCGTGGGTTTCGATACGCAGTATTTT
CDR3aa: CASSPRVGFDTQYF

abundance: few
d_gene: -
v_gene: TRBV27
j_gene: TRBJ1-1
CDR3nt: TGTGCCAGCAGTTTAAGGCAGCCGAACACTGAAGCTTTCTTT
CDR3aa: CASSLRQPNTEAFF

abundance: few
d_gene: TRBD2
v_gene: TRBV29-1
j_gene: TRBJ2-3
CDR3nt: TGCAGCGTTGGTGCGTGGACTAGAGGCACAGATACGCAGTATTTT
CDR3aa: CSVGAWTRGTDTQYF

abundance: -
d_gene: TRBD1
v_gene: TRBV29-1
j_gene: TRBJ2-5
CDR3nt: TGCAGCGAAGGCAAGGGGGCTCAAGAGACCCAGTACTTC
CDR3aa: CSEGKGAQETQYF

abundance: -
d_gene: -
v_gene: TRBV30
j_gene: TRBJ2-7
CDR3nt: TGTGCCTGGACACCTAGGGACTGGAGCTCCTACGAGCAGTACTTC
CDR3aa: CAWTPRDWSSYEQYF

abundance: -
d_gene: -
v_gene: TRBV25-1
j_gene: TRBJ2-2
CDR3nt: TGTGCCAGCAGTGTACGAGGATCAGCCGGGGAGCTGTTTTTT
CDR3aa: CASSVRGSAGELFF

abundance: few
d_gene: TRBD2
v_gene: TRBV7-9
j_gene: TRBJ2-3
CDR3nt: TGTGCCAGCAGCTCCACTAGCGAAAGCACAGATACGCAGTATTTT
CDR3aa: CASSSTSESTDTQYF

abundance: -
d_gene: -
v_gene: TRBV11-2
j_gene: TRBJ2-2
CDR3nt: TGTGCCAGCAGCTTAGAAGGGGTCGACACCGGGGAGCTGTTTTTT
CDR3aa: CASSLEGVDTGELFF

abundance: few
d_gene: TRBD2
v_gene: TRBV27
j_gene: TRBJ2-1
CDR3nt: TGTGCCAGCAGTTCCGGGGGGGAGCAGTTCTTC
CDR3aa: CASSSGGEQFF

abundance: medium-sized
d_gene: -
v_gene: TRBV5-4
j_gene: TRBJ2-7
CDR3nt: TGTGCCAGCAGCTCGACAGGTTTTGGGGACGAGCAGTACTTC
CDR3aa: CASSSTGFGDEQYF

abundance: -
d_gene: -
v_gene: TRBV20-1
j_gene: TRBJ2-7
CDR3nt: TGCAGTGGACTAAGGGGCTACGAGCAGTACTTC
CDR3aa: CSGLRGYEQYF

abundance: -
d_gene: -
v_gene: TRBV5-1
j_gene: TRBJ2-7
CDR3nt: TGCGCCAGCAGCTTGGCCGACGGGTACGAGCAGTACTTC
CDR3aa: CASSLADGYEQYF

abundance: few
d_gene: TRBD2
v_gene: TRBV5-1
j_gene: TRBJ2-1
CDR3nt: TGCGCCAGCAGCTTGGTTGGGACTACCAATGAGCAGTTCTTC
CDR3aa: CASSLVGTTNEQFF

abundance: once
d_gene: TRBD1
v_gene: TRBV4-3
j_gene: TRBJ2-2
CDR3nt: TGCGCCAGCAGCCAAGACACAGGGGGGAGCACCGGGGAGCTGTTTTTT
CDR3aa: CASSQDTGGSTGELFF

abundance: -
d_gene: -
v_gene: TRBV29-1
j_gene: TRBJ1-5
CDR3nt: TGCAGCGTCGCGTCCGGGGGCGGTCAGCCCCAGCATTTT
CDR3aa: CSVASGGGQPQHF